This entry lists 21 T cell receptor beta chains sequenced from one sample in a study of T cell repertoires in cytomegalovirus infection. TCRdb itself ran the reads through MiXCR, one entry per CDR3 protein. The sample contains approximately 250,000 distinct CDR3 sequences, approximately 22% of which appear only once. Input material: CD8+ T cells from PBMCs. These receptors all stem from a human donor in good health (CMV status not recorded). Some clones in this sample may be carry-over from other donors' samples.

The chain carries TRBV14 and TRBJ2-3; a possible D gene is TRBD1 (5 bases). The CDR3 is made up of 14 amino acids. Trimming took off 0 bases at V and 3 bases at J, with 7 bases between the two ends. Germline CDR1 SGHDN, CDR2 FVKESK. For the CDR3, the DNA is TGTGCCAGCAGCCAAGAGGACACAACAGATACGCAGTATTTT. Translating gives CASSQEDTTDTQYF.

This clonotype showed up just a few times. This chain connects TRBV5-6 to TRBJ1-3; a possible D gene is TRBD1 (5 bases). V shed 2 bases and J shed 0 bases, with 12 bases lying between them. Looked up from germline, CDR1 is SGHDT and CDR2 is YYEEEE. The CDR3 totals 16 residues. DNA for the CDR3: TGTGCCAGCAGCTTTGACACAGGATTCTCTGGAAACACCATATATTTT. Translating gives CASSFDTGFSGNTIYF.

This clonotype occurred many times. The rearrangement links TRBV7-8 to TRBJ2-7, with a possible D match to TRBD1 (6 bases). This CDR3 region has 14 residues. V gave up 5 bases and J gave up 3 bases, with 14 bases separating them. CDR1 and CDR2 from the germline V gene are SGHVS and FQNEAQ. This chain's CDR3 is CASSVRQENYEQYF. DNA for the CDR3: TGTGCCAGCAGCGTACGACAGGAAAACTACGAGCAGTACTTC.

This clonotype was seen ten or more times. The chain links TRBV28 to TRBJ1-1; D uncertain. The CDR3 has 13 amino acids. Germline V gives CDR1 MDHEN, CDR2 SYDVKM. The V end was cut by 6 bases, the J end by 1 base, with 9 bases between. The CDR3 region has the DNA TGTGCCAGCAGGGGTGGCAAGAACACTGAAGCTTTCTTT. This sequence encodes CASRGGKNTEAFF. Based on the CDR3 plus reference TRBV28 and TRBJ1-1, the full variable domain is DVKVTQSSRYLVKRTGEKVFLECVQDMDHENMFWYRQDPGLGLRLIYFSYDVKMKEKGDIPEGYSVSREKKERFSLILESASTNQTSMYLCASRGGKNTEAFFGQGTRLTVV.

This chain uses TRBV6-4 with TRBJ1-1; no definite D call. The V and J ends lost 6 bases and 0 bases respectively, with 11 bases between them. The CDR3 is 14 amino acids. In germline, CDR1 is MRHNA, CDR2 SNTAGT. The CDR3 sequence is CASRTDALNTEAFF. CDR3 bases: TGTGCCAGCAGGACCGACGCCCTGAACACTGAAGCTTTCTTT.

This clonotype was counted a few times. The chain carries TRBV7-6 and TRBJ2-3; D is perhaps TRBD2 (6 bases). Germline V gene sequence: CDR1 SGHVS, CDR2 FNYEAQ. The germline V and J ends were trimmed by 2 bases and 0 bases, with 12 bases remaining between them. The CDR3 runs to 16 residues. CDR3 residues: CASSLRGTTSTDTQYF. The DNA for the CDR3 is TGTGCCAGCAGCTTACGCGGGACGACGAGCACAGATACGCAGTATTTT.

This clonotype turned up a few times. The chain is built from TRBV29-1 and TRBJ1-2; TRBD1 is a possible D gene (5 bases). The CDR3 runs 12 residues. Germline V gives CDR1 SQVTM, CDR2 ANQGSEA. Trimming shortened V by 5 bases and J by 8 bases, and 15 bases separated the two germline ends. CDR3 sequence (DNA): TGCAGCGTTCCCGACAGCCTTGGGGGCTACACCTTC. Protein product: CSVPDSLGGYTF.

This clonotype was observed a few times. DNA for the CDR3: TGTGCCAGCAGTCCCGTCGGGGGGCAAGAGACCCAGTACTTC. Translated, it gives CASSPVGGQETQYF. The chain has TRBV28 and TRBJ2-5; 7 bases agree with TRBD2. Unmatched junction bases numbered 5, after V lost 5 bases and J lost 2 bases. Germline values: CDR1 MDHEN, CDR2 SYDVKM. CDR3 size: 14 residues.

This clonotype was seen a few times. V usage is TRBV4-1 and J usage is TRBJ1-1; 8 bases line up with TRBD1. CDR3 length equals 14 residues. The V gene's germline CDR1 is MGHRA and CDR2 YSYEKL. With V trimmed by 5 bases and J by 4 bases, 6 bases remained unmatched. The CDR3 spells CASSGQQGGTEAFF. CDR3 nucleotide sequence: TGCGCCAGCAGCGGTCAACAGGGGGGCACTGAAGCTTTCTTT.

This chain joins TRBV3-1 and TRBJ2-1; 14 bases fit TRBD2. After removal of 2 bases from V and 5 bases from J, the junction contained 8 bases not matched to a gene. Per germline, CDR1 LGHDT and CDR2 YNNKEL (reference sequence). The CDR3 length is 18 residues. CDR3 coding DNA: TGTGCCAGCAGCCAACCCGGACTAGCGGGGGGTAATGACAATGAGCAGTTCTTC. Translating gives CASSQPGLAGGNDNEQFF.

The sample holds a few counts of this clonotype. The chain employs TRBV28 and TRBJ2-2; D perhaps matches TRBD1 (6 bases). The CDR3 runs 17 residues. V was shortened by 5 bases and J by 4 bases, with 20 bases between the two germline ends. From germline, CDR1 is MDHEN and CDR2 SYDVKM. CDR3 residues: CASSPGWTAWATGELFF. The CDR3 bases are TGTGCCAGCAGTCCTGGCTGGACAGCCTGGGCCACCGGGGAGCTGTTTTTT.

As for this clonotype: At one boundary the junction diverges from the germline segment, which might be a read error. The chain links TRBV7-8 to TRBJ2-3, with 8 bases fitting TRBD2. Germline-derived CDR1 and CDR2 are SGHVS and FQNEAQ. The CDR3 length is 15 residues. The CDR3 protein is CARSLQRGHTDTQYF. CDR3 sequence (DNA): TGTGCCAGAAGCTTACAGCGGGGGCACACAGATACGCAGTATTTT.

The V and J genes are TRBV2 and TRBJ2-2, with D maybe TRBD2 (5 bases). This CDR3 has 14 amino acids. CDR1 and CDR2 from the germline V gene are SNHLY and FYNNEI. The ends were cut back, 6 bases at V and 5 bases at J, with 13 bases in the middle. The CDR3 bases are TGTGCCAGCAGGCCCGCTTGGGAGACCGGGGAGCTGTTTTTT. This codes for CASRPAWETGELFF. Variable domain in full (rest from reference TRBV2 and TRBJ2-2): EPEVTQTPSHQVTQMGQEVILRCVPISNHLYFYWYRQILGQKVEFLVSFYNNEISEKSEIFDDQFSVERPDGSNFTLKIRSTKLEDSAMYFCASRPAWETGELFFGEGSRLTVL.

This clonotype was seen ten or more times. The chain carries TRBV19 and TRBJ1-1; tentatively, D is TRBD1 (6 bases). In germline, CDR1 is LNHDA, CDR2 SQIVND (reference sequence). The CDR3 loop spans 15 amino acids. V lost 3 bases and J lost 1, with 12 bases in between. The CDR3 bases are TGTGCCAGTAGTATTCTTGGGGGCGCGAACACTGAAGCTTTCTTT. Its translation is CASSILGGANTEAFF.

The chain recombines TRBV7-2 with TRBJ2-3; 7 positions match TRBD2. This CDR3 spans 16 amino acids. Germline V lookup: CDR1 SGHTA, CDR2 FQGNSA. J lost 3 bases, V lost 1 base, and 7 bases had no gene match. The CDR3 here is CASSLVPAGSTDTQYF. The DNA of the CDR3 is TGTGCCAGCAGCTTAGTTCCAGCGGGGTCAACAGATACGCAGTATTTT.

This clonotype was detected only a few times. The V call is TRBV6-1, the J call TRBJ2-7; TRBD1 matches 8 bases. V lost 5 bases and J lost 2; bases outside the gene matches: 8. This CDR3 region has 15 residues. The germline CDR1 and CDR2 sequences are MNHNS and SASEGT. CDR3 loop: CASSSLTGETYEQYF. The CDR3 coding sequence is TGTGCCAGCAGTTCCTTGACAGGGGAGACCTACGAGCAGTACTTC.

This clonotype has more than one count but fewer than ten. This chain links TRBV28 with TRBJ2-2; D assignment may be TRBD1 or TRBD2 (7 bases each). Germline CDR1 and CDR2: MDHEN and SYDVKM. The CDR3 has 16 residues. The ends were cut back, 2 bases at V and 6 bases at J, with 16 bases in the middle. The CDR3 DNA reads TGTGCCAGCAGTTTAACCCCAGGGGGGGGGTCCGGGGAGCTGTTTTTT. Protein product: CASSLTPGGGSGELFF.

This clonotype was seen a few times. V is TRBV28 and J is TRBJ2-3; D uncertain. Between the trimmed V and J ends, which lost 5 bases and 7 bases, there was a span of 16 bases. The CDR3 is 14 amino acids. Germline CDR1 and CDR2: MDHEN and SYDVKM. The CDR3 nucleotides read TGTGCCAGCAGTACCCATGAGACCAAAAATACGCAGTATTTT. This gives the protein CASSTHETKNTQYF.

This clonotype was seen repeatedly, ten times or more. The rearrangement links TRBV12-3 or TRBV12-4 to TRBJ1-1, with D perhaps matching TRBD1 (6 bases). This CDR3 is 13 amino acids long. The CDR3 nucleotides are TGTGCTATACGGGGGGCATTGAGGACTGAAGCTTTCTTT. Its protein is CAIRGALRTEAFF.

CDR3 amino acids: CASSIGGENTEAFF. The CDR3 coding sequence is TGTGCCAGTAGTATAGGTGGAGAGAACACTGAAGCTTTCTTT. The V call is TRBV19, the J call TRBJ1-1; no definite D call. V lost 1 base to trimming and J lost 1 base, with 7 bases between them. The CDR3 loop spans 14 amino acids. Per the germline V gene, CDR1 is LNHDA and CDR2 is SQIVND (reference sequence).

This clonotype was observed a handful of times. The genes are TRBV5-4 and TRBJ1-1; 9 nucleotides match TRBD1. The V gene end was trimmed by 2 bases and the J gene end by 2 bases; junction bases not matched to a gene: 4. Germline loops: CDR1 SGHNT, CDR2 YYREEE (reference sequence). This CDR3 has 15 amino acids. CDR3 sequence reads: CASSFYRGLNTEAFF. In nucleotides, the CDR3 is TGTGCCAGCAGCTTTTACAGGGGGCTTAACACTGAAGCTTTCTTT.